This T cell receptor (beta chain) was observed in a study of liver allograft versus peripheral blood T cells. Study-wide context: Transplanted-liver T cell receptor repertoires were compared with recipients' peripheral blood repertoires. Overall study results and limits: Reportedly, liver allograft T cell receptor repertoires differed from peripheral blood ones.

A remark on this clonotype: Its antigen is undetermined. This may stem from a read error, because a much larger clone lies one nucleotide away. The conserved closing phenylalanine or tryptophan is absent in this CDR3, likely reflecting a read error.

Trimming shortened V by 2 bases and J by 0 bases, and 6 bases separated the two germline ends. The CDR3 runs to 13 residues. CDR1 and CDR2 from the germline V gene are SGHDT and YYEEEE. From the reads, TCRdb called clonotypes with MiXCR, one entry per CDR3 protein. In the table there are some 7,000 distinct CDR3 sequences, roughly 17% of which are singletons. The V and J genes are TRBV5-6 and TRBJ2-7, with D unclear. The clonotype was recovered from a human patient who had a liver transplant. A share of the T cells may be of graft donor origin. CDR3 in amino acids: CASSFTVSYEQYS. CDR3 DNA: TGTGCCAGCAGCTTTACAGTCTCCTACGAGCAGTACTCC.